Each of the 27 T cell receptor beta chains below was sequenced from the same sample in a study of blood T cell repertoires in COVID-19. This table comes from immunoSEQ multiplex PCR, and its TCRdb copy is limited to in-frame clones, with some not included. Of 150,000 to 200,000 clones in the sample, roughly nine tenths are singletons; the top ten hold around 21%. Material: peripheral blood. The origin of the receptors is a man aged 65 to 79 with active or convalescent COVID-19.

This sequence joins TRBV5-6 and TRBJ1-4, with D maybe TRBD1 (5 bases). CDR3 length: 15 residues. V was clipped by 3 bases and J by 4 bases, with 13 bases between them. Per the germline V gene, CDR1 is SGHDT and CDR2 is YYEEEE. The CDR3 nucleotides are TGTGCCAGCAGCTGGATCCGGGGGTATAATGAAAAACTGTTTTTT. Translation gives CASSWIRGYNEKLFF. The whole variable domain, remainder taken from reference TRBV5-6 and TRBJ1-4, is DAGVTQSPTHLIKTRGQQVTLRCSPKSGHDTVSWYQQALGQGPQFIFQYYEEEERQRGNFPDRFSGHQFPNYSSELNVNALLLGDSALYLCASSWIRGYNEKLFFGSGTQLSVL.

This chain uses TRBV10-1 with TRBJ2-2, with 9 bases identical to TRBD2. V was clipped by 4 bases and J by 2 bases; unmatched bases: 5. Germline V gene lookup returns CDR1 WNHNN and CDR2 SYGVQD (reference sequence). The CDR3 consists of 16 residues. Here the CDR3 DNA reads TGCGCCAGCAGTGCGGCTAGCGGGGTAAACACCGGGGAGCTGTTTTTT. Residues: CASSAASGVNTGELFF.

The genes are TRBV9 and TRBJ2-5, with TRBD1 as a possible D gene (6 bases). The germline V and J ends were trimmed by 0 bases and 4 bases, with 13 bases remaining between them. From germline, CDR1 is SGDLS and CDR2 YYNGEE. CDR3 size: 15 residues. The CDR3 coding sequence is TGTGCCAGCAGCGTAGAGGGGCAGGGGATAGAGACCCAGTACTTC. Translating it yields CASSVEGQGIETQYF.

The V and J genes are TRBV19 and TRBJ2-5; 7 bases match TRBD1. Germline loops: CDR1 LNHDA, CDR2 SQIVND (reference sequence). CDR3 length: 14 residues. V gave up 5 bases and J gave up 1 base; unmatched junction bases: 4. CDR3 coding DNA: TGTGCCAGTAGTCTCTGGGACAGCCAAGAGACCCAGTACTTC. Translating gives CASSLWDSQETQYF.

The chain couples TRBV20-1 to TRBJ1-6; the D gene is possibly TRBD1 (5 bases). V was cut by 3 bases and J by 8 bases, with 14 bases left in between. The germline V gene encodes CDR1 DFQATT and CDR2 SNEGSKA (reference sequence). This CDR3 has 14 amino acids. CDR3: CSASPRVGDSPLHF. The CDR3 DNA reads as TGCAGTGCTAGTCCCAGGGTAGGCGATTCACCCCTCCACTTT.

The genes are TRBV15 and TRBJ2-2; D is undetermined. The V gene lost 1 base and the J gene lost 6 bases, with 12 bases spanning the gap. Germline lookup yields CDR1 LNHNV and CDR2 YYDKDF (reference sequence). This CDR3 is 15 amino acids long. CDR3 nucleotides: TGTGCCACCAGCAGAGCTAGAGGAGTGTCCGGGGAGCTGTTTTTT. Translated, it gives CATSRARGVSGELFF.

This clone was seen just once. This rearrangement joins TRBV27 to TRBJ2-2, with D possibly being TRBD1 (6 bases). CDR3 length equals 14 residues. Germline lookup yields CDR1 MNHEY and CDR2 SMNVEV (reference sequence). With 8 bases removed from V and 2 bases from J, the gap between germline ends came to 12 bases. CDR3 coding DNA: TGTGCCAGCCGGGGACAATCAAACACCGGGGAGCTGTTTTTT. This translates into CASRGQSNTGELFF.

V usage is TRBV21-1 and J usage is TRBJ2-3; the DNA was not compared with TRBD1, the D call given in the table. TRBV21-1 is classified as a pseudogene. The CDR3 is 16 residues long. The CDR3 loop is CASSTLDRDVPDTQYF. The CDR3 nucleotides read TGTGCCAGCAGCACGTTGGACAGGGATGTTCCAGATACGCAGTATTTT.

Concerning this clone: Within the sample, other DNA sequences also encode this same CDR3. The chain recombines TRBV18 with TRBJ1-1; weak D call: TRBD1 (5 bases). Germline-derived CDR1 and CDR2 are KGHSH and LQKENI. The CDR3 sequence is 13 residues long. V lost 4 bases and J 0 bases, leaving 6 bases between the germline ends. The DNA for the CDR3 is TGTGCCAGCTCACAGGGGATGAACACTGAAGCTTTCTTT. Protein sequence: CASSQGMNTEAFF.

The chain carries TRBV27 and TRBJ2-4; no definite D call. The length of the CDR3 is 13 residues. V was pared by 2 bases and J by 5 bases, with 7 bases between. The germline V gene has CDR1 MNHEY and CDR2 SMNVEV (reference sequence). The chain's CDR3 is CASSLEGENIQYF. DNA for the CDR3: TGTGCCAGCAGTTTAGAAGGAGAAAACATTCAGTACTTC.

The V gene is TRBV11-2, the J gene TRBJ2-7, with TRBD2 identical over 8 bases. The ends lost 8 bases at V and 6 bases at J; junction bases unmatched: 9. The CDR3 loop spans 13 amino acids. The germline V gene has CDR1 SGHAT and CDR2 FQNNGV. CDR3 loop: CASRSGIGAEQYF. For the CDR3, the DNA is TGTGCCAGCCGTAGCGGGATAGGCGCCGAGCAGTACTTC.

The chain employs TRBV5-1 and TRBJ2-1; TRBD2 might be the D (5 bases). The CDR3 runs to 13 residues. The germline V gene has CDR1 SGHRS and CDR2 YFSETQ. The V gene lost 4 bases and the J gene lost 7 bases, with 12 bases spanning the gap. In nucleotides, the CDR3 is TGCGCCAGCAGCCCGGCCCCGGGGAATGAGCAGTTCTTC. Protein: CASSPAPGNEQFF.

The V call is TRBV5-4, the J call TRBJ2-2, with D perhaps matching TRBD2 (7 bases). Deletions cut 3 bases from V and 7 bases from J, with 13 bases between. CDR3 size: 14 residues. Germline CDR1 SGHNT, CDR2 YYREEE (reference sequence). The CDR3 sequence: CASSWGGLGGELFF. DNA of the CDR3: TGTGCCAGCAGCTGGGGGGGGCTCGGCGGGGAGCTGTTTTTT.

This clone was found once. The CDR3 DNA sequence: TGTGCCAGCAGTTACGGCTGGGATACGCAGTATTTT. It yields the protein CASSYGWDTQYF. This chain uses TRBV6-2 or TRBV6-3 with TRBJ2-3, with D unresolved. CDR1 is MNHEY and CDR2 is SVGEGT in the germline V gene. The ends were cut back, 2 bases at V and 6 bases at J, with 6 bases in the middle. The CDR3 contains 12 residues.

This clone was detected many times. V usage is TRBV29-1 and J usage is TRBJ1-2, with D perhaps matching TRBD1 (5 bases). V shed 6 bases and J shed 6 bases, with 26 bases lying between them. Germline V lookup: CDR1 SQVTM, CDR2 ANQGSEA. This CDR3 comprises 16 residues. The CDR3 reads CSVPSGAGTPHHGYTF. CDR3 nucleotide sequence: TGCAGCGTCCCATCGGGAGCCGGGACGCCTCATCATGGCTACACCTTC.

The chain recombines TRBV29-1 with TRBJ1-4; 7 bases agree with TRBD1. The CDR3 is made up of 14 amino acids. CDR1 SQVTM and CDR2 ANQGSEA come from the germline V gene. V lost 4 bases to trimming and J lost 8 bases; unmatched junction nucleotides: 10. The CDR3 sequence is CSVVSPKTGEKLFF. CDR3 nucleotide sequence: TGCAGCGTTGTCTCCCCCAAGACAGGGGAAAAACTGTTTTTT.

The chain recombines TRBV4-3 with TRBJ1-5; D remains ambiguous. The CDR3 extends over 17 amino acids. The V end was cut by 1 base, the J end by 0 bases, with 13 bases between. Germline CDR1 and CDR2: LGHNA and YSLEER. The CDR3 region has the DNA TGCGCCAGCAGCCAAGGCGGGAGTCAGTATAGCAATCAGCCCCAGCATTTT. Translation gives CASSQGGSQYSNQPQHF.

The chain combines TRBV28 with TRBJ1-2; 7 bases agree with TRBD1. The length of the CDR3 is 12 residues. The V gene's germline CDR1 is MDHEN and CDR2 SYDVKM. Trimming at V came to 7 bases and at J to 5 bases, leaving 4 bases not matched to a gene. CDR3 in amino acids: CASTAGGYGYTF. CDR3 DNA: TGTGCCAGCACCGCAGGGGGATATGGCTACACCTTC.

This rearrangement joins TRBV5-4 to TRBJ2-1; 10 nucleotides align to TRBD2. CDR1 SGHNT and CDR2 YYREEE come from the germline V gene (reference sequence). This CDR3 is 17 amino acids long. V lost 3 bases, J lost 0 bases, and 6 bases stayed unmatched. Here the CDR3 reads CASSSASGSSSYNEQFF. In DNA form, the CDR3 reads TGTGCCAGCAGCTCAGCTAGCGGGAGTTCCTCCTACAATGAGCAGTTCTTC. The whole variable domain, remainder taken from reference TRBV5-4 and TRBJ2-1, is ETGVTQSPTHLIKTRGQQVTLRCSSQSGHNTVSWYQQALGQGPQFIFQYYREEENGRGNFPPRFSGLQFPNYSSELNVNALELDDSALYLCASSSASGSSSYNEQFFGPGTRLTVL.

The V and J genes are TRBV10-3 and TRBJ1-1; 7 bases are a match to TRBD1. The CDR3 contains 15 residues. Germline loops: CDR1 ENHRY, CDR2 SYGVKD. The trim removed 2 bases at V and 6 bases at J, leaving 9 bases unmatched. The CDR3 loop is CAISEMQGVYAEAFF. The CDR3 bases are TGTGCCATCAGTGAGATGCAGGGGGTTTACGCTGAAGCTTTCTTT.

CDR3 sequence (DNA): TGTGCCAGCAGCTTGGGCAGAAATGGCTACACCTTC. Translation gives CASSLGRNGYTF. V and J are TRBV5-6 and TRBJ1-2; no clear D. V was pared by 0 bases and J by 6 bases, with 6 bases between. The length of the CDR3 is 12 residues. The germline V gene has CDR1 SGHDT and CDR2 YYEEEE. Full variable domain (missing parts from reference TRBV5-6 and TRBJ1-2): DAGVTQSPTHLIKTRGQQVTLRCSPKSGHDTVSWYQQALGQGPQFIFQYYEEEERQRGNFPDRFSGHQFPNYSSELNVNALLLGDSALYLCASSLGRNGYTFGSGTRLTVV.

The chain joins TRBV19 to TRBJ1-5; the D is unclear. This CDR3 has 16 residues. Germline CDR1 reads LNHDA; CDR2 reads SQIVND (reference sequence). The germline V and J ends were trimmed by 3 bases and 0 bases, with 12 bases remaining between them. The CDR3 is CASSILGTYSNQPQHF. For the CDR3, the DNA is TGTGCCAGTAGTATCCTAGGCACTTATAGCAATCAGCCCCAGCATTTT.

This clone has just one count. This chain uses TRBV25-1 with TRBJ1-1; TRBD1 is a possible D gene (5 bases). The germline V gene encodes CDR1 MGHDK and CDR2 SYGVNS. The CDR3 consists of 13 residues. Trimming removed 8 bases at V and 1 base at J, with 11 bases between. This CDR3 reads CASSHTGNTEAFF. CDR3 DNA sequence: TGTGCCAGCTCCCATACAGGGAACACTGAAGCTTTCTTT.

This chain connects TRBV2 to TRBJ1-5; 7 bases line up with TRBD1. From germline, CDR1 is SNHLY and CDR2 FYNNEI. Trimming at V came to 6 bases and at J to 3 bases, leaving 8 bases not matched to a gene. This CDR3 spans 15 amino acids. CDR3 sequence (DNA): TGTGCCAGCAGCGGACAGGCTTACAACAATCAGCCCCAGCATTTT. It codes for CASSGQAYNNQPQHF.

The genes are TRBV12-5 and TRBJ1-1; D might be TRBD1 (5 bases). Germline V gives CDR1 LGHNT, CDR2 FRNRAP. The length of the CDR3 is 13 residues. Trimming removed 6 bases at V and 5 bases at J, with 13 bases between. DNA for the CDR3: TGTGCTAGTGGCCAGGGAATGGGGACTGAAGCTTTCTTT. Translated, it gives CASGQGMGTEAFF.

This clone was observed a handful of times. This chain connects TRBV4-1 to TRBJ1-1; D possibly corresponds to TRBD1 (6 bases). The CDR3 spans 14 residues. Trimming took 0 bases from V and 6 from J, leaving 11 bases between them. Germline values: CDR1 MGHRA, CDR2 YSYEKL. This chain's CDR3 is CASSQDRRQAEAFF. CDR3 sequence (DNA): TGCGCCAGCAGCCAAGATCGTCGACAGGCTGAAGCTTTCTTT.

This chain links TRBV6-6 with TRBJ2-1; 10 positions agree with TRBD1. Trimming at V came to 5 bases and at J to 10 bases, leaving 11 bases not matched to a gene. The CDR3 covers 15 residues. The germline CDR1 and CDR2 sequences are MNHNY and SVGAGI (reference sequence). The CDR3, as DNA: TGTGCCAGCAGTCCCCGGGACAGGGGATCTGGGGAGCAGTTCTTC. Translating it yields CASSPRDRGSGEQFF.